These 20 T cell receptor beta chains came from one sample sequenced in a study of blood T cell repertoires in COVID-19. Measured with immunoSEQ multiplex PCR; TCRdb has only the in-frame clones, and not every one. The sample yields fewer than 350,000 clones, around 81% seen once. Input material: peripheral blood. The receptors shown here come from a woman in her sixties or seventies with active or convalescent COVID-19.

This chain connects TRBV4-3 to TRBJ1-2; perhaps TRBD1 as D (5 bases). CDR1 is LGHNA, CDR2 YSLEER, per germline. The V end lost 0 bases, the J end lost 8 bases, and 19 bases lay between the germline ends. CDR3 length: 16 residues. CDR3 sequence: CASSQDLIREGHGYTF. The CDR3, as DNA: TGCGCCAGCAGCCAAGATTTGATCAGGGAAGGTCACGGCTACACCTTC.

The chain is built from TRBV19 and TRBJ2-2, with D unclear. The CDR3 length is 13 residues. Per germline, CDR1 LNHDA and CDR2 SQIVND (reference sequence). The V end was cut by 10 bases, the J end by 0 bases, with 9 bases between. The CDR3 loop is CATSRANTGELFF. Here the CDR3 DNA reads TGTGCCACCTCTCGAGCGAACACCGGGGAGCTGTTTTTT.

The J gene is TRBJ2-2, the V gene TRBV10-1, with D perhaps TRBD2 (5 bases). Trimming cost V 3 bases and J 6 bases, with 11 bases left between them. The germline V gene has CDR1 WNHNN and CDR2 SYGVQD (reference sequence). The CDR3 is 14 amino acids. CDR3 amino acids: CASSDEGMPGELFF. CDR3 nucleotide sequence: TGCGCCAGCAGTGACGAGGGAATGCCCGGGGAGCTGTTTTTT.

The chain has TRBV9 and TRBJ1-1; D is undetermined. The CDR3 runs to 13 residues. Trimming shortened V by 0 bases and J by 6 bases, and 9 bases separated the two germline ends. The V gene's germline CDR1 is SGDLS and CDR2 YYNGEE. The CDR3 loop reads CASSVDARAEAFF. The CDR3 bases are TGTGCCAGCAGCGTAGATGCCCGGGCTGAAGCTTTCTTT.

The genes are TRBV21-1 and TRBJ2-5; the D call TRBD1 from the table was never checked on the DNA. TRBV21-1 is shown as a pseudogene. This CDR3 has 15 amino acids. CDR3 in amino acids: CASSSRQGAGETQYF. CDR3 nucleotide sequence: TGTGCCAGCAGCAGTCGGCAGGGGGCAGGGGAGACCCAGTACTTC.

The chain uses TRBV25-1 and TRBJ1-5, with 8 bases lining up with TRBD1. Germline CDR1 is MGHDK and CDR2 is SYGVNS. There are 16 residues in the CDR3. V shed 9 bases, J shed 4 bases, and the junction held 14 bases outside the gene matches. CDR3 coding DNA: TGTGCCAGACCCCGGACAGGGCGTAGGAGGAATCAGCCCCAGCATTTT. Translated, it gives CARPRTGRRRNQPQHF.

This clone was recorded a few times. The genes are TRBV6-5 and TRBJ2-5; D unresolved. Germline V lookup: CDR1 MNHEY, CDR2 SVGAGI. Trimming removed 7 bases from V and 4 bases from J, with 19 bases in between. The CDR3 extends over 15 amino acids. CDR3 in amino acids: CASNPGRAPPETQYF. CDR3 in DNA: TGTGCCAGCAATCCGGGTAGAGCACCACCAGAGACCCAGTACTTC.

The rearrangement links TRBV3-1 (or the pseudogene TRBV3-2) to TRBJ2-3, with TRBD1 matching 9 bases. Germline-derived CDR1 and CDR2 are LGHDT and YNNKEL (reference sequence). The CDR3 covers 14 residues. Trimming at V came to 2 bases and at J to 7 bases, leaving 4 bases not matched to a gene. The CDR3 coding sequence is TGTGCCAGCAGCCAAAACGGACAGGGGAATACGCAGTATTTT. This codes for CASSQNGQGNTQYF.

This clone was observed once. The chain combines TRBV5-8 with TRBJ2-7; D might be TRBD2 (7 bases). Germline V gene data show CDR1 as SGHTS and CDR2 as YDEGEE. This CDR3 has 17 amino acids. Trimming shortened V by 4 bases and J by 3 bases, and 23 bases separated the two germline ends. CDR3 amino acids: CASSPIPGGGGCYEQYF. The DNA of the CDR3 is TGTGCCAGCAGCCCTATCCCGGGTGGGGGGGGCTGCTACGAGCAGTACTTC.

The chain employs TRBV2 and TRBJ1-1; D is uncertain. The CDR3 runs 11 residues. The ends were cut back, 2 bases at V and 9 bases at J, with 7 bases in the middle. CDR1 is SNHLY, CDR2 FYNNEI, per germline. The chain's CDR3 is CASSESGQAFF. CDR3 nucleotides: TGTGCCAGCAGTGAAAGTGGCCAAGCTTTCTTT.

This clone was seen more than once but under ten times. The rearrangement joins TRBV7-2 to TRBJ2-7; D may be TRBD2 (6 bases). CDR3 size: 15 residues. Germline-derived CDR1 and CDR2 are SGHTA and FQGNSA. V was clipped by 5 bases and J by 1 base, with 15 bases between them. As DNA, the CDR3 is TGTGCCAGCAGCCCCCGACTAGGAGGTTCCTACGAGCAGTACTTC. This codes for CASSPRLGGSYEQYF.

CDR3 bases: TGTGCCAGCAGTGAAACTGAAGAGCAGTACTTC. The encoded protein is CASSETEEQYF. This chain links TRBV6-1 with TRBJ2-7; no reliable D call. Germline assignment: CDR1 MNHNS and CDR2 SASEGT. The CDR3 consists of 11 residues. V shed 2 bases and J shed 7 bases, with 6 bases lying between them.

This clone was detected only a few times. This CDR3 reads CASSPYGGRETEAFF. The CDR3 bases are TGTGCCAGCTCGCCATACGGGGGGCGAGAGACTGAAGCTTTCTTT. The chain carries TRBV18 and TRBJ1-1, with D possibly being TRBD1 (6 bases). This CDR3 has 15 amino acids. Between the trimmed V and J ends, which lost 6 bases and 5 bases, there was a span of 19 bases. Germline-derived CDR1 and CDR2 are KGHSH and LQKENI.

This chain links TRBV3-1 (or the pseudogene TRBV3-2) with TRBJ2-1; D is uncertain. This CDR3 has 15 amino acids. The V end was cut by 0 bases, the J end by 2 bases, with 8 bases between. Germline-derived CDR1 and CDR2 are LGHDT and YNNKEL (reference sequence). CDR3 nucleotides: TGTGCCAGCAGCCAAGATCCACAACCCTACAATGAGCAGTTCTTC. This translates into CASSQDPQPYNEQFF.

The chain is built from TRBV7-9 and TRBJ2-7; the D gene is possibly TRBD1 (6 bases). Germline lookup yields CDR1 SEHNR and CDR2 FQNEAQ (reference sequence). This CDR3 has 14 residues. V was shortened by 3 bases and J by 2 bases, with 11 bases between the two germline ends. This CDR3 is CASSFGWGPYEQYF. The DNA of the CDR3 is TGTGCCAGCAGCTTCGGATGGGGGCCCTACGAGCAGTACTTC.

V usage is TRBV15 and J usage is TRBJ2-7; possibly TRBD2 for D (5 bases). Germline CDR1 LNHNV, CDR2 YYDKDF (reference sequence). The V gene lost 1 base and the J gene lost 1 base, with 14 bases spanning the gap. The CDR3 runs 16 residues. The CDR3 here is CATSRGSVEGSYEQYF. In nucleotides, the CDR3 is TGTGCCACCAGCAGAGGTTCGGTCGAGGGATCCTACGAGCAGTACTTC.

This clone was detected only a few times. The same CDR3 is also encoded by other DNA sequences in this sample. CDR3 in amino acids: CASSLGGAQETQYF. The CDR3 DNA follows: TGTGCCAGCAGCTTAGGAGGCGCTCAAGAGACCCAGTACTTC. This chain links TRBV7-9 with TRBJ2-5; D not resolved. Germline values: CDR1 SEHNR, CDR2 FQNEAQ (reference sequence). The V gene lost 1 base and the J gene lost 2 bases, with 8 bases spanning the gap. There are 14 residues in the CDR3.

This rearrangement joins TRBV6-6 to TRBJ2-7; 10 positions match TRBD2. The CDR3 length is 15 residues. With 2 bases clipped from V and 4 bases from J, the junction kept 5 bases outside the gene matches. Germline-derived CDR1 and CDR2 are MNHNY and SVGAGI (reference sequence). CDR3 in amino acids: CASSYTLAGVYEQYF. In DNA form, the CDR3 reads TGTGCCAGCAGTTACACCCTAGCGGGGGTTTACGAGCAGTACTTC.

The chain joins TRBV5-1 to TRBJ1-5; 12 nucleotides line up with TRBD1. The CDR3 runs 15 residues. V was clipped by 4 bases and J by 6 bases; unmatched bases: 5. The germline V gene has CDR1 SGHRS and CDR2 YFSETQ. CDR3 loop: CASSPGQGASQPQHF. Here the CDR3 DNA reads TGCGCCAGCAGCCCGGGACAGGGGGCATCTCAGCCCCAGCATTTT.

This clone was seen just once. The rearrangement joins TRBV27 to TRBJ2-7; tentatively, D is TRBD1 (6 bases). The CDR3 is made up of 13 amino acids. The germline CDR1 and CDR2 sequences are MNHEY and SMNVEV (reference sequence). V lost 5 bases to trimming and J lost 4 bases, with 12 bases between them. The CDR3 DNA sequence: TGTGCCAGCAGTCCGGGACACGTTTACGAGCAGTACTTC. This translates into CASSPGHVYEQYF.